One sample yielded the 32 T cell receptor beta chains listed below, sequenced in a study of T-cell memory formation after mild COVID-19. TCRdb recomputed calls from the 5' RACE reads with MiXCR, one row per CDR3 protein. The top ten clones hold just over 2% of a sample with some 190,000 distinct CDR3 sequences, around 15% of them seen once. The sample taken for sequencing was PBMCs or a T cell subset sorted from them (not recorded which). The receptors here all came from an adult woman who had mild COVID-19 (a few samples of this study predate the infection). Cell type and time point are not known.

The V and J genes are TRBV27 and TRBJ1-5; D may be TRBD1 (5 bases). Germline V gene data show CDR1 as MNHEY and CDR2 as SMNVEV (reference sequence). The CDR3 runs to 13 residues. V dropped 3 bases and J dropped 7 bases, with 10 bases sitting between them. CDR3 in amino acids: CASSFRGGQPQHF. As DNA, the CDR3 is TGTGCCAGCAGTTTCCGGGGGGGACAGCCCCAGCATTTT.

The chain links TRBV24-1 to TRBJ2-5, with no clear D. The CDR3 spans 16 residues. V lost 4 bases, J lost 1 base, and 15 bases lay in between. Germline CDR1 reads KGHDR; CDR2 reads SFDVKD. The CDR3 loop reads CATSESPGPSQETQYF. The CDR3 nucleotides read TGTGCCACCAGTGAGTCCCCGGGCCCCAGCCAAGAGACCCAGTACTTC.

This clonotype turned up a few times. V usage is TRBV7-3 and J usage is TRBJ2-1; D not certain. This CDR3 contains 15 residues. Trimming took 5 bases from V and 5 from J, leaving 16 bases between them. The germline V gene has CDR1 SGHTA and CDR2 FQGTGA. CDR3 nucleotide sequence: TGTGCCAGCAGCCCCTCGGTGGGAAGCGACAATGAGCAGTTCTTC. Protein: CASSPSVGSDNEQFF.

This chain uses TRBV5-1 with TRBJ2-1; 7 bases match TRBD1. V was pared by 2 bases and J by 8 bases, with 4 bases of the junction left unmatched. The CDR3 sequence is 13 residues long. Per germline, CDR1 SGHRS and CDR2 YFSETQ. CDR3 DNA sequence: TGCGCCAGCAGCTTTGACAGGGTGGATGAGCAGTTCTTC. Protein: CASSFDRVDEQFF.

In its sample, this clonotype was seen a few times. The chain joins TRBV3-1 to TRBJ2-3; D gene uncertain. V gave up 3 bases and J gave up 0 bases, with 7 bases separating them. The CDR3 is 14 residues long. Germline CDR1 reads LGHDT; CDR2 reads YNNKEL (reference sequence). The DNA of the CDR3 is TGTGCCAGCAGCCATCTGGCGAGCACAGATACGCAGTATTTT. It yields the protein CASSHLASTDTQYF.

The chain joins TRBV12-3 or TRBV12-4 to TRBJ2-7; perhaps TRBD1 as D (6 bases). The CDR3 consists of 16 residues. Trimming took 6 bases from V and 0 from J, leaving 18 bases between them. The chain's CDR3 is CASSVRWGHNSYEQYF. Here the CDR3 DNA reads TGTGCCAGCAGCGTCCGCTGGGGACACAACTCCTACGAGCAGTACTTC.

This clonotype has ten or more counts. The genes are TRBV2 and TRBJ2-3, with D perhaps matching TRBD2 (5 bases). V lost 6 bases, J lost 4 bases, and 5 bases lay in between. This CDR3 region has 11 residues. Per the germline V gene, CDR1 is SNHLY and CDR2 is FYNNEI. The CDR3 DNA reads as TGTGCCAGCAGCGGGGCAGATACGCAGTATTTT. Translation gives CASSGADTQYF.

The rearrangement links TRBV18 to TRBJ2-7; 7 bases are shared with TRBD1. V lost 3 bases, J lost 2 bases, and 7 bases stayed unmatched. Germline CDR1 KGHSH, CDR2 LQKENI. The CDR3 loop spans 15 amino acids. The CDR3 here is CASSPGQHLTYEQYF. CDR3 nucleotide sequence: TGTGCCAGCTCACCGGGACAGCATCTTACCTACGAGCAGTACTTC.

This clonotype was seen more than once but under ten times. In DNA, the CDR3 is TGCGCCAGCAGCCAAAGGGTCGCAGGGGGCGAGACCCAGTACTTC. Translated: CASSQRVAGGETQYF. The J gene is TRBJ2-5, the V gene TRBV4-1; 8 bases are a match to TRBD1. V trimming: 2 bases; J trimming: 5 bases; junction bases outside the gene matches: 7. This CDR3 has 15 residues. Germline CDR1 MGHRA, CDR2 YSYEKL.

This clonotype has only a few counts. V gene TRBV5-5 combines with J gene TRBJ1-1; the D is unclear. The V gene's germline CDR1 is SGHKS and CDR2 YYEKEE (reference sequence). V lost 2 bases and J 5 bases, leaving 16 bases between the germline ends. The CDR3 spans 15 residues. As DNA, the CDR3 is TGTGCCAGCAGCTTAAATGGTCGAGGGTGGACTGAAGCTTTCTTT. Translation: CASSLNGRGWTEAFF.

This clonotype was recorded a few times. DNA of the CDR3: TGCGCCAGCAGCTTGGCGGGCGCCGAGCAGTACTTC. Translation: CASSLAGAEQYF. J is TRBJ2-7 and V is TRBV5-1; no reliable D call. Per germline, CDR1 SGHRS and CDR2 YFSETQ. This CDR3 comprises 12 residues. Between the trimmed V and J ends, which lost 0 bases and 6 bases, there was a span of 7 bases. The full variable domain, in which reference TRBV5-1 and TRBJ2-7 provide the parts outside the CDR3, is KAGVTQTPRYLIKTRGQQVTLSCSPISGHRSVSWYQQTPGQGLQFLFEYFSETQRNKGNFPGRFSGRQFSNSRSEMNVSTLELGDSALYLCASSLAGAEQYFGPGTRLTVT.

This clonotype has a handful of counts. The chain combines TRBV15 with TRBJ2-1; no clear D. The germline V gene has CDR1 LNHNV and CDR2 YYDKDF (reference sequence). The CDR3 has 12 amino acids. With 0 bases removed from V and 9 bases from J, the gap between germline ends came to 6 bases. The CDR3 DNA is TGTGCCACCAGCAGAGATATTGGTGAGCAGTTCTTC. Translating gives CATSRDIGEQFF.

The table lists this clonotype with a count of one. This chain connects TRBV2 to TRBJ1-5; 7 bases are shared with TRBD1. CDR1 SNHLY and CDR2 FYNNEI come from the germline V gene. Unmatched junction bases numbered 9, after V lost 7 bases and J lost 0 bases. The length of the CDR3 is 16 residues. DNA for the CDR3: TGTGCCAGCATTAGACAGGGTCCGGATAGCAATCAGCCCCAGCATTTT. This encodes CASIRQGPDSNQPQHF.

This clonotype was detected a few times. The rearrangement uses TRBV12-3 or TRBV12-4 and TRBJ2-1, with TRBD2 matching 10 bases. The CDR3 runs 15 residues. Unmatched junction bases numbered 6, after V lost 5 bases and J lost 5 bases. The CDR3 DNA reads TGTGCCAGCAGTCCCCTAGCGGGAGTCAACAATGAGCAGTTCTTC. Translation: CASSPLAGVNNEQFF.

This chain connects TRBV3-1 to TRBJ2-1; D gene ambiguous. The CDR3 is 16 residues long. V was shortened by 0 bases and J by 6 bases, with 15 bases between the two germline ends. Germline CDR1 and CDR2: LGHDT and YNNKEL (reference sequence). The CDR3 DNA reads TGTGCCAGCAGCCAAGATAGATCCGAGTTCCTCAATGAGCAGTTCTTC. Its protein product is CASSQDRSEFLNEQFF.

The chain carries TRBV19 and TRBJ2-6; possible D gene TRBD2, 5 bases. Germline V gene data show CDR1 as LNHDA and CDR2 as SQIVND (reference sequence). Deletions cut 1 base from V and 2 bases from J, with 9 bases between. The CDR3 consists of 16 residues. CDR3 bases: TGTGCCAGTAGTATAGGGAGGCCCCCTGGGGCCAACGTCCTGACTTTC. This gives the protein CASSIGRPPGANVLTF. The whole variable domain, filled in from reference TRBV19 and TRBJ2-6, reads DGGITQSPKYLFRKEGQNVTLSCEQNLNHDAMYWYRQDPGQGLRLIYYSQIVNDFQKGDIAEGYSVSREKKESFPLTVTSAQKNPTAFYLCASSIGRPPGANVLTFGAGSRLTVL.

This sequence joins TRBV5-1 and TRBJ2-7, with D perhaps given as TRBD1 or TRBD2 (5 bases each). Germline assignment: CDR1 SGHRS and CDR2 YFSETQ. The V end was cut by 4 bases, the J end by 1 base, with 15 bases between. The CDR3 runs 15 residues. The CDR3 coding sequence is TGCGCCAGCAGCCCATGGAAAGAGGGGTCCTACGAGCAGTACTTC. Translating gives CASSPWKEGSYEQYF.

This clonotype turned up a few times. J is TRBJ1-6 and V is TRBV19; D gene ambiguous. V lost 10 bases and J 7 bases, leaving 14 bases between the germline ends. This CDR3 spans 13 amino acids. The germline V gene has CDR1 LNHDA and CDR2 SQIVND (reference sequence). DNA of the CDR3: TGTGCCACCGCGGACCTTGAAAATTCACCCCTCCACTTT. This codes for CATADLENSPLHF.

This clonotype has only a few counts. This chain links TRBV19 with TRBJ2-3; D is perhaps TRBD1 (6 bases). CDR1 is LNHDA and CDR2 is SQIVND in the germline V gene (reference sequence). V shed 0 bases and J shed 2 bases, with 15 bases lying between them. The CDR3 is 17 amino acids. The CDR3 DNA follows: TGTGCCAGTAGTATAGATTTTACAGGGAGATCCACAGATACGCAGTATTTT. Protein product: CASSIDFTGRSTDTQYF. Full variable domain (rest looked up from reference TRBV19 and TRBJ2-3): DGGITQSPKYLFRKEGQNVTLSCEQNLNHDAMYWYRQDPGQGLRLIYYSQIVNDFQKGDIAEGYSVSREKKESFPLTVTSAQKNPTAFYLCASSIDFTGRSTDTQYFGPGTRLTVL.

This clonotype has more than one count but fewer than ten. The V and J genes are TRBV29-1 and TRBJ2-5; a possible D gene is TRBD2 (5 bases). Germline CDR1 SQVTM, CDR2 ANQGSEA. The CDR3 is 15 amino acids. V was pared by 6 bases and J by 1 base, with 18 bases between. The CDR3 DNA is TGCAGCGTCGGTCGAGGGAGTGCGGGCCAAGAGACCCAGTACTTC. Its translation: CSVGRGSAGQETQYF.

This clonotype was seen a few times. CDR3: CASSFTSSGANVLTF. DNA of the CDR3: TGCGCCAGCAGCTTTACAAGCTCTGGGGCCAACGTCCTGACTTTC. The chain carries TRBV5-1 and TRBJ2-6, with D unclear. CDR3 length: 15 amino acids. V lost 2 bases, J lost 0 bases, and 6 bases lay in between. Germline V CDR1 and CDR2: SGHRS, YFSETQ.

The chain joins TRBV30 to TRBJ2-7; D is unclear. The germline V gene encodes CDR1 GTSNPN and CDR2 SVGIG (reference sequence). CDR3 length: 13 amino acids. V was cut by 8 bases and J by 4 bases, with 18 bases left in between. CDR3: CAGSLGTAYEQYF. The CDR3 coding sequence is TGTGCCGGGTCGCTAGGAACCGCGTACGAGCAGTACTTC.

The J gene is TRBJ2-5, the V gene TRBV5-1; TRBD1 aligns across 8 bases. Germline CDR1 SGHRS, CDR2 YFSETQ. Trimming took 4 bases from V and 1 from J; bases not matched to a gene: 6. The CDR3 length is 15 residues. CDR3: CASSLQGGGQETQYF. The CDR3 coding sequence is TGCGCCAGCAGCCTACAGGGGGGAGGCCAAGAGACCCAGTACTTC.

The table lists this clonotype with many counts. This chain joins TRBV20-1 and TRBJ2-2, with D perhaps assigned TRBD1 or TRBD2 (5 bases each). CDR1 DFQATT and CDR2 SNEGSKA come from the germline V gene (reference sequence). V was cut by 5 bases and J by 4 bases, with 20 bases left in between. This CDR3 has 16 residues. The CDR3 DNA is TGCAGTGCTGCAAAAGGGACGGGCCCGGGCACCGGGGAGCTGTTTTTT. This encodes CSAAKGTGPGTGELFF.

This clonotype has more than one count but fewer than ten. The chain is built from TRBV28 and TRBJ2-7; TRBD1 matches 9 bases. Unmatched junction bases numbered 6, after V lost 2 bases and J lost 4 bases. In germline, CDR1 is MDHEN, CDR2 SYDVKM. The CDR3 extends over 15 amino acids. The CDR3 DNA reads as TGTGCCAGCAGTTTACGGACAGGGGAAAGATACGAGCAGTACTTC. It is translated as CASSLRTGERYEQYF.

J is TRBJ1-2 and V is TRBV18; D not resolved. The germline gives CDR1 KGHSH, CDR2 LQKENI. V lost 2 bases, J lost 4 bases, and 11 bases lay in between. The CDR3 has 14 residues. CDR3 in DNA: TGTGCCAGCTCACCAACCACCGTGGGCTATGGCTACACCTTC. It encodes CASSPTTVGYGYTF.

Only a few counts were recorded for this clonotype. The chain carries TRBV19 and TRBJ2-7, with no clear D. Germline values: CDR1 LNHDA, CDR2 SQIVND (reference sequence). The CDR3 runs to 10 residues. Trimming removed 7 bases at V and 7 bases at J, with 8 bases between. CDR3 loop: CASMGREQYF. The DNA for the CDR3 is TGTGCCAGTATGGGTCGAGAGCAGTACTTC.

This clonotype was found a few times. V usage is TRBV5-1 and J usage is TRBJ2-1, with 13 bases that match TRBD2. Germline V gene sequence: CDR1 SGHRS, CDR2 YFSETQ. V was clipped by 0 bases and J by 2 bases; unmatched bases: 2. The CDR3 runs to 17 residues. This chain's CDR3 is CASSLGLAGGTYNEQFF. DNA of the CDR3: TGCGCCAGCAGCTTGGGACTAGCGGGAGGAACCTACAATGAGCAGTTCTTC.

The chain recombines TRBV7-9 with TRBJ1-2; D call uncertain. The germline CDR1 and CDR2 sequences are SEHNR and FQNEAQ (reference sequence). There are 13 residues in the CDR3. V dropped 5 bases and J dropped 3 bases, with 10 bases sitting between them. In nucleotides, the CDR3 is TGTGCCAGCAGCCGCGGGCCCCACTATGGCTACACCTTC. This codes for CASSRGPHYGYTF.

This clonotype turned up a few times. The V and J genes are TRBV24-1 and TRBJ2-1, with 7 bases fitting TRBD2. The trim removed 9 bases at V and 3 bases at J, leaving 7 bases unmatched. Germline CDR1 is KGHDR and CDR2 is SFDVKD. CDR3 length equals 14 residues. The CDR3 bases are TGTGCCACCGGGGGAGCGGGGAACTACAATGAGCAGTTCTTC. Protein product: CATGGAGNYNEQFF.

This chain links TRBV6-2 or TRBV6-3 with TRBJ2-2; D ambiguous. Trimming took 2 bases from V and 1 from J, leaving 8 bases between them. Germline CDR1 reads MNHEY; CDR2 reads SVGEGT. The length of the CDR3 is 15 residues. The CDR3 bases are TGTGCCAGCAGTTACCCCAACAGGAACACCGGGGAGCTGTTTTTT. This translates into CASSYPNRNTGELFF.

V is TRBV20-1 and J is TRBJ1-2; no firm D call. Germline V gives CDR1 DFQATT, CDR2 SNEGSKA (reference sequence). The CDR3 sequence is 10 residues long. With 5 bases removed from V and 8 bases from J, the gap between germline ends came to 9 bases. CDR3 nucleotide sequence: TGCAGTGCTTTCGAGCTGGGCTACACCTTC. It yields the protein CSAFELGYTF.